These T cell receptor beta chains were read from a single sample in a study of blood T cell repertoires in COVID-19. Produced via immunoSEQ multiplex PCR; TCRdb's table is partial and in-frame only. The table records a few hundred thousand clones, 88% of them present only once. The sample taken for sequencing was peripheral blood. Every receptor here comes from a man aged 50 to 59 with COVID-19, enrolled during active disease. CDR3s include the opening cysteine and the closing phenylalanine or tryptophan. The order of the fields is V gene, J gene, CDR3 length, CDR3 protein.

V gene: TRBV11-2
J gene: TRBJ2-2
CDR3 length: 15
CDR3 protein: CASSPGLVDTGELFF

V gene: TRBV27
J gene: TRBJ1-2
CDR3 length: 14
CDR3 protein: CASSSTGRSYGYTF

V gene: TRBV12-3/TRBV12-4
J gene: TRBJ1-2
CDR3 length: 13
CDR3 protein: CASRQTGGPGYTF

V gene: TRBV10-2
J gene: TRBJ1-2
CDR3 length: 13
CDR3 protein: CASKGQANYGYTF

V gene: TRBV5-1
J gene: TRBJ2-7
CDR3 length: 16
CDR3 protein: CASSSEKSGPSYEQYF

V gene: TRBV11-3
J gene: TRBJ2-2
CDR3 length: 16
CDR3 protein: CASSLSVSGASGELFF

V gene: TRBV6-2/TRBV6-3
J gene: TRBJ1-2
CDR3 length: 10
CDR3 protein: CASSRESYTF

V gene: TRBV4-2
J gene: TRBJ2-1
CDR3 length: 16
CDR3 protein: CASSRGQGGVRNEQFF

V gene: TRBV5-1
J gene: TRBJ1-4
CDR3 length: 16
CDR3 protein: CASSLGDTHIGEKLFF

V gene: TRBV28
J gene: TRBJ2-3
CDR3 length: 16
CDR3 protein: CASSLSGGPSTDTQYF

V gene: TRBV6-5
J gene: TRBJ1-5
CDR3 length: 14
CDR3 protein: CASSPGDKYQPQHF

V gene: TRBV6-2/TRBV6-3
J gene: TRBJ1-2
CDR3 length: 17
CDR3 protein: CASSYSTGGAPNYGYTF

V gene: TRBV19
J gene: TRBJ1-2
CDR3 length: 13
CDR3 protein: CASSITESYGYTF

V gene: TRBV5-1
J gene: TRBJ2-5
CDR3 length: 14
CDR3 protein: CASSPRREKETQYF

V gene: TRBV7-9
J gene: TRBJ2-3
CDR3 length: 16
CDR3 protein: CASSLGTGSATDTQYF

V gene: TRBV7-3
J gene: TRBJ2-5
CDR3 length: 15
CDR3 protein: CASSSGQGAGETQYF

V gene: TRBV28
J gene: TRBJ2-7
CDR3 length: 15
CDR3 protein: CASSLAGARLYEQYF

V gene: TRBV6-1
J gene: TRBJ1-5
CDR3 length: 18
CDR3 protein: CASSEARAGEYVNQPQHF

V gene: TRBV28
J gene: TRBJ2-1
CDR3 length: 17
CDR3 protein: CASSPLPIRQGRNEQFF

V gene: TRBV18
J gene: TRBJ1-3
CDR3 length: 14
CDR3 protein: CASQGTVSGNTIYF

V gene: TRBV11-1
J gene: TRBJ1-1
CDR3 length: 12
CDR3 protein: CASSSGFPPAFF

V gene: TRBV7-8
J gene: TRBJ1-2
CDR3 length: 15
CDR3 protein: CASSLEGQGTYGYTF

V gene: TRBV2
J gene: TRBJ1-5
CDR3 length: 12
CDR3 protein: CASSQGLQPQHF

V gene: TRBV5-1
J gene: TRBJ1-3
CDR3 length: 18
CDR3 protein: CASSRQTGGSSDGNTIYF

V gene: TRBV30
J gene: TRBJ2-5
CDR3 length: 16
CDR3 protein: CAWSVSFWRGGETQYF